One and the same sample provided the 6 T cell receptor beta chains below, sequenced in a study of cytomegalovirus exposure and HLA in healthy donors. PCR involved 60 Vbeta and 13 Jbeta primers. Sequencing was performed with immunoSEQ multiplex PCR; in TCRdb, only in-frame clones are kept and a portion is missing. The sample lists 100,000 to 150,000 clones, 65% to 90% occurring once. The sequencing sample was made of PBMCs. Receptors originate from a girl aged 2-15 years in good health and CMV-seronegative.

The gene calls are TRBV6-1 and TRBJ1-1; D not resolved. CDR1 and CDR2 (germline): MNHNS, SASEGT. V was pared by 2 bases and J by 2 bases, with 21 bases between. CDR3 size: 18 residues. The CDR3: CASSELRRVFFGNTEAFF. CDR3 bases: TGTGCCAGCAGTGAATTAAGGCGGGTGTTTTTCGGAAACACTGAAGCTTTCTTT.

The V gene is TRBV2, the J gene TRBJ2-7; 7 bases are a match to TRBD1. In germline, CDR1 is SNHLY, CDR2 FYNNEI. Losses at the gene ends were 10 bases for V and 5 bases for J; bases not matched to a gene: 14. CDR3 length: 14 residues. The CDR3 coding sequence is TGTGCCACAACGACAGGGCTAGGCGGCCACGAGCAGTACTTC. The encoded protein is CATTTGLGGHEQYF. Looking up the rest from reference TRBV2 and TRBJ2-7 gives the full variable domain: EPEVTQTPSHQVTQMGQEVILRCVPISNHLYFYWYRQILGQKVEFLVSFYNNEISEKSEIFDDQFSVERPDGSNFTLKIRSTKLEDSAMYFCATTTGLGGHEQYFGPGTRLTVT.

The chain couples TRBV12-5 to TRBJ2-7; 9 bases match TRBD2. This CDR3 region has 20 residues. Trimming removed 1 base from V and 0 bases from J; junction bases left unmatched: 16. CDR1 is LGHNT and CDR2 is FRNRAP in the germline V gene. The chain's CDR3 is CASGLELLAGLSLSSYEQYF. Written as DNA, the CDR3 is TGTGCTAGTGGTTTGGAATTACTAGCGGGCCTATCGCTTAGCTCCTACGAGCAGTACTTC.

Only a few counts were recorded for this clone. The V call is TRBV6-5, the J call TRBJ1-5; D is possibly TRBD1 (6 bases). The CDR3 sequence is 15 residues long. The germline V and J ends were trimmed by 6 bases and 4 bases, with 16 bases remaining between them. Germline V lookup: CDR1 MNHEY, CDR2 SVGAGI. The CDR3 loop is CASSQTGTPNQPQHF. The DNA of the CDR3 is TGTGCCAGCAGCCAAACCGGGACACCGAATCAGCCCCAGCATTTT.

This chain joins TRBV3-2 and TRBJ1-1. TRBV3-2 is recorded as a pseudogene. The CDR3 is 9 residues long. CDR3 nucleotide sequence: TGTGCCAGCAGCCCGGAAGCTTTCTTT. Translated, it gives CASSPEAFF.

This clone was picked up a small number of times. The J gene is TRBJ2-7, the V gene TRBV27; weak D call: TRBD1 (5 bases). V lost 2 bases to trimming and J lost 5 bases, with 10 bases between them. Germline CDR1 reads MNHEY; CDR2 reads SMNVEV (reference sequence). The CDR3 spans 13 residues. The DNA for the CDR3 is TGTGCCAGCAGTTTAAACAGGCCACACGAGCAGTACTTC. It translates to CASSLNRPHEQYF.